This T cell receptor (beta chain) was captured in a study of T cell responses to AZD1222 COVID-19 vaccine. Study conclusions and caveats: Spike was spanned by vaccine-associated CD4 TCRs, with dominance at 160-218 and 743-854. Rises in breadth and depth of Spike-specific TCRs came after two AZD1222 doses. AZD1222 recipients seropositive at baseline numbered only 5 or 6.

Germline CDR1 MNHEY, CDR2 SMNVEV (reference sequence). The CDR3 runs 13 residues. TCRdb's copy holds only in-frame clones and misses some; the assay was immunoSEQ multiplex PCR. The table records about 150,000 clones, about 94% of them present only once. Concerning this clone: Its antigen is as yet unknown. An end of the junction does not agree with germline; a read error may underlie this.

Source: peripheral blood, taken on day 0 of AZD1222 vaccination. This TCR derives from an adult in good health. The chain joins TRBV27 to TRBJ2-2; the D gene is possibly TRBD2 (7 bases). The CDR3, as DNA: TGTGCCAGCAGTTTATTCGGGGCGGGGGCGCTGTTTTTT. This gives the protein CASSLFGAGALFF.